The 18 T cell receptor beta chains below were found in one sample sequenced in a study of memory CD4+ T cells and cytomegalovirus serostatus. Single viable CD3+CD4+CD8-CD45RO+ cells were sorted as the memory CD4+ T cells. The repertoire was sequenced with immunoSEQ multiplex PCR; TCRdb's copy has only in-frame clones and lacks some. The repertoire holds approximately 40,000 clones, with around 80% as singletons. Sample: memory CD4+ T cells from blood. These TCRs come from an adult in good health and CMV-seronegative.

The J gene is TRBJ2-1, the V gene TRBV2; the D gene could be TRBD1 or TRBD2 (5 bases each). Germline CDR1 reads SNHLY; CDR2 reads FYNNEI. V was pared by 3 bases and J by 6 bases, with 24 bases between. CDR3 length equals 18 residues. The CDR3 region has the DNA TGTGCCAGCAGTGATCCGTCCCGGGACCCAAGGGCAGGCAATGAGCAGTTCTTC. It yields the protein CASSDPSRDPRAGNEQFF.

The rearrangement uses TRBV5-1 and TRBJ1-2; 8 nucleotides align to TRBD1. The CDR3 spans 13 residues. Per the germline V gene, CDR1 is SGHRS and CDR2 is YFSETQ. Trimming cost V 4 bases and J 8 bases; bases outside gene matches: 7. CDR3 nucleotide sequence: TGCGCCAGCAGCCCCGGACAGGGACTAGGCTACACCTTC. It is translated as CASSPGQGLGYTF.

This clone was seen just once. V and J are TRBV19 and TRBJ2-4; no firm D call. Trimming removed 3 bases at V and 0 bases at J, with 6 bases between. This CDR3 has 14 residues. Germline V lookup: CDR1 LNHDA, CDR2 SQIVND (reference sequence). This CDR3 reads CASSISLAKNIQYF. CDR3 sequence (DNA): TGTGCCAGTAGTATCTCTTTAGCCAAAAACATTCAGTACTTC.

This rearrangement joins TRBV5-1 to TRBJ1-1; D is unresolved. The V end was cut by 2 bases, the J end by 0 bases, with 8 bases between. The germline V gene has CDR1 SGHRS and CDR2 YFSETQ. There are 14 residues in the CDR3. CDR3 loop: CASSLASMNTEAFF. DNA of the CDR3: TGCGCCAGCAGCTTAGCATCAATGAACACTGAAGCTTTCTTT.

This rearrangement joins TRBV5-5 to TRBJ1-5; weak D call: TRBD1 (5 bases). The CDR3 runs to 13 residues. Trimming took off 3 bases at V and 7 bases at J, with 11 bases between the two ends. Germline CDR1 is SGHKS and CDR2 is YYEKEE (reference sequence). The CDR3 sequence is CASSSPGGQPQHF. The CDR3 DNA reads as TGTGCCAGCAGCTCCCCCGGGGGGCAGCCCCAGCATTTT.

This clone was seen a handful of times. The chain joins TRBV5-1 to TRBJ2-7, with a tentative D call TRBD2 (7 bases). This CDR3 comprises 13 residues. Looked up from germline, CDR1 is SGHRS and CDR2 is YFSETQ. V was trimmed by 4 bases and J by 4 bases, leaving 12 bases between them. The CDR3 coding sequence is TGCGCCAGCAGCAGGGGGGGCTTATACGAGCAGTACTTC. It translates to CASSRGGLYEQYF.

The gene calls are TRBV5-1 and TRBJ1-6; the match to TRBD1 covers 7 bases. In germline, CDR1 is SGHRS, CDR2 YFSETQ. This CDR3 contains 14 residues. The J segment lost 5 bases and the V segment lost 5 bases, leaving 4 bases of the junction unmatched. In nucleotides, the CDR3 is TGCGCCAGCAGGGCAGGGGGGCATAATTCACCCCTCCACTTT. It translates to CASRAGGHNSPLHF.

The chain is built from TRBV29-1 and TRBJ2-1, with 8 bases aligning to TRBD2. V gave up 7 bases and J gave up 7 bases; unmatched junction bases: 12. The CDR3 totals 14 residues. CDR1 is SQVTM and CDR2 is ANQGSEA in the germline V gene. Here the CDR3 DNA reads TGCAGCGCCGCAGCCGGGGGGGCCGGAAATGAGCAGTTCTTC. This gives the protein CSAAAGGAGNEQFF.

The chain employs TRBV9 and TRBJ2-5; 10 positions match TRBD2. Germline CDR1 reads SGDLS; CDR2 reads YYNGEE. The CDR3 has 15 residues. Trimming cost V 3 bases and J 1 base; bases outside gene matches: 3. The CDR3 coding sequence is TGTGCCAGCAGCGCTACTAGCGGGGCCCAAGAGACCCAGTACTTC. Protein sequence: CASSATSGAQETQYF. The full variable domain, its missing parts supplied by reference TRBV9 and TRBJ2-5, is DSGVTQTPKHLITATGQRVTLRCSPRSGDLSVYWYQQSLDQGLQFLIQYYNGEERAKGNILERFSAQQFPDLHSELNLSSLELGDSALYFCASSATSGAQETQYFGPGTRLLVL.

The chain links TRBV5-1 to TRBJ2-7, with D perhaps TRBD2 (5 bases). Germline V gene sequence: CDR1 SGHRS, CDR2 YFSETQ. The length of the CDR3 is 16 residues. Trimming shortened V by 0 bases and J by 0 bases, and 13 bases separated the two germline ends. The DNA for the CDR3 is TGCGCCAGCAGCTTGGGAGGCGGGCCTGCCTCCTACGAGCAGTACTTC. This sequence encodes CASSLGGGPASYEQYF.

The genes are TRBV7-9 and TRBJ1-1; D gene ambiguous. CDR3 length: 14 amino acids. V shed 1 base and J shed 1 base, with 7 bases lying between them. Looked up from germline, CDR1 is SEHNR and CDR2 is FQNEAQ (reference sequence). The CDR3: CASSLEVPNTEAFF. The CDR3 DNA reads as TGTGCCAGCAGCTTAGAGGTCCCGAACACTGAAGCTTTCTTT.

This clone has a handful of counts. CDR3 residues: CASSQVRPKAPEAFF. DNA for the CDR3: TGTGCCAGCAGCCAAGTCCGCCCCAAGGCCCCTGAAGCTTTCTTT. The chain employs TRBV4-2 and TRBJ1-1; no firm D call. The germline V gene encodes CDR1 LGHNA and CDR2 YNFKEQ. The CDR3 length is 15 residues. The V and J ends lost 1 base and 6 bases respectively, with 15 bases between them.

The gene calls are TRBV5-5 and TRBJ2-1; D may match TRBD1 or TRBD2 (6 bases each). V was clipped by 4 bases and J by 2 bases, with 16 bases between them. The CDR3 is made up of 16 amino acids. Germline loops: CDR1 SGHKS, CDR2 YYEKEE (reference sequence). DNA of the CDR3: TGTGCCAGCAGCCCAGGTCCGGGGGCGGCCTACAATGAGCAGTTCTTC. This sequence encodes CASSPGPGAAYNEQFF.

This clone has a single count. This rearrangement joins TRBV5-1 to TRBJ1-4, with a weak D call TRBD1 (6 bases). Germline V gene data show CDR1 as SGHRS and CDR2 as YFSETQ. The germline V and J ends were trimmed by 4 bases and 7 bases, with 14 bases remaining between them. The CDR3 sequence is 14 residues long. The CDR3 region is CASSLRGFGEKLFF. DNA of the CDR3: TGCGCCAGCAGCCTCAGGGGTTTCGGTGAAAAACTGTTTTTT.

The chain employs TRBV10-2 and TRBJ1-5; a possible D gene is TRBD1 (6 bases). V lost 2 bases and J 4 bases, leaving 12 bases between the germline ends. The germline V gene has CDR1 WSHSY and CDR2 SAAADI. This CDR3 is 15 amino acids long. The CDR3 region has the DNA TGCGCCAGCAGTGAGGGAGGACAGCGAAATCAGCCCCAGCATTTT. It is translated as CASSEGGQRNQPQHF.

The chain links TRBV7-9 to TRBJ2-5; D is perhaps TRBD1 (6 bases). This CDR3 contains 13 residues. Germline CDR1 is SEHNR and CDR2 is FQNEAQ (reference sequence). V lost 6 bases to trimming and J lost 5 bases, with 13 bases between them. CDR3: CASSYRDTETQYF. The CDR3 nucleotides are TGTGCCAGCAGTTACCGGGACACTGAGACCCAGTACTTC.

The genes are TRBV27 and TRBJ2-3, with D unresolved. Germline assignment: CDR1 MNHEY and CDR2 SMNVEV (reference sequence). The CDR3 has 15 amino acids. V lost 3 bases to trimming and J lost 3 bases, with 13 bases between them. CDR3 sequence reads: CASSFLDGRTDTQYF. CDR3 bases: TGTGCCAGCAGTTTCCTCGACGGACGGACAGATACGCAGTATTTT.

The chain combines TRBV6-6 with TRBJ1-6; 9 bases align to TRBD1. V gave up 6 bases and J gave up 4 bases; unmatched junction bases: 1. CDR1 and CDR2 from the germline V gene are MNHNY and SVGAGI (reference sequence). The CDR3 extends over 14 amino acids. CDR3 coding DNA: TGTGCCAGCAGGGGACAGGGATATAATTCACCCCTCCACTTT. Its translation is CASRGQGYNSPLHF.